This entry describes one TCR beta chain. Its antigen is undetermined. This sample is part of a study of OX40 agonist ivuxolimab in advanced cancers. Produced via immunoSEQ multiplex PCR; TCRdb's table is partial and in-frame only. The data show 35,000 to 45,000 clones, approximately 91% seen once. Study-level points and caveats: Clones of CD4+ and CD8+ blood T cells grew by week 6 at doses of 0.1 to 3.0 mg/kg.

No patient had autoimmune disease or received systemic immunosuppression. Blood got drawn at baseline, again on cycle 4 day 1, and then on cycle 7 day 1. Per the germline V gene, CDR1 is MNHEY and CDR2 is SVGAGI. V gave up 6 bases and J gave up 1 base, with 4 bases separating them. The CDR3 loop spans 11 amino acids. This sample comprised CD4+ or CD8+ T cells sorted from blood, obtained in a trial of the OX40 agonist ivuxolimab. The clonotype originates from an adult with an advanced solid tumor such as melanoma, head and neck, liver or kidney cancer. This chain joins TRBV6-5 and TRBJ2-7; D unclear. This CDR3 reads CASSASYEQYF. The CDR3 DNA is TGTGCCAGCAGCGCATCCTACGAGCAGTACTTC.